This entry lists 15 T cell receptor beta chains sequenced from one sample in a study of T cell responses to AZD1222 COVID-19 vaccine. Profiled with immunoSEQ multiplex PCR; TCRdb holds only in-frame clones, not every one. The sample holds over 100,000 clones, 86% seen once. The material sequenced was peripheral blood, taken on day 0 of AZD1222 vaccination. Receptor source: an adult in good health.

This rearrangement joins TRBV6-5 to TRBJ1-5; D might be TRBD1 (5 bases). The CDR3 extends over 15 amino acids. Trimming removed 2 bases from V and 5 bases from J, with 13 bases in between. Germline V gene lookup returns CDR1 MNHEY and CDR2 SVGAGI. Here the CDR3 DNA reads TGTGCCAGCAGTTACCGGGACGGTCGGGATCAGCCCCAGCATTTT. Protein product: CASSYRDGRDQPQHF.

The CDR3 sequence: CASSLAASSYNSPLHF. The CDR3 bases are TGCGCCAGCAGCTTGGCCGCGAGCTCCTATAATTCACCCCTCCACTTT. The V call is TRBV5-1, the J call TRBJ1-6; no reliable D call. The CDR3 totals 16 residues. The ends were cut back, 0 bases at V and 0 bases at J, with 7 bases in the middle. The germline V gene has CDR1 SGHRS and CDR2 YFSETQ.

By frequency in the sample, this clone is medium-sized (0.01 to 0.1%). The rearrangement links TRBV4-1 to TRBJ2-2, with 12 bases identical to TRBD2. This CDR3 is built from 15 residues. CDR1 and CDR2 from the germline V gene are MGHRA and YSYEKL. J gave up 8 bases and V 5 bases, and 6 bases lay outside the gene matches. The CDR3 nucleotides read TGCGCCAGCAGCTGGCTCGGACTAGCGGGGGGGGAGCTGTTTTTT. It is translated as CASSWLGLAGGELFF.

The genes are TRBV7-3 and TRBJ1-2; D call uncertain. The CDR3 loop spans 13 amino acids. Looked up from germline, CDR1 is SGHTA and CDR2 is FQGTGA. V was cut by 5 bases and J by 2 bases, with 9 bases left in between. The DNA of the CDR3 is TGTGCCAGCAGCCAGTCCACCAACTATGGCTACACCTTC. As protein: CASSQSTNYGYTF.

The chain employs TRBV20-1 and TRBJ1-1, with D unresolved. CDR3 length: 10 amino acids. Trimming left V 7 bases short and J 6 bases short, with 9 bases between. Germline-derived CDR1 and CDR2 are DFQATT and SNEGSKA (reference sequence). For the CDR3, the DNA is TGCAGTGAAGTGCGGGCTGAAGCTTTCTTT. It yields the protein CSEVRAEAFF.

The chain links TRBV23-1 to TRBJ2-3; 10 nucleotides agree with TRBD1. TRBV23-1 is known as an ORF, though its function is uncertain. The CDR3 has 15 residues. The trim removed 7 bases at V and 3 bases at J, leaving 7 bases unmatched. The chain's CDR3 is CASTGRDRGTDTQYF. The CDR3 DNA is TGCGCCAGCACCGGAAGGGACAGGGGAACAGATACGCAGTATTTT.

This clone came up once. Other DNA sequences in this sample translate to the same CDR3. V usage is TRBV5-1 and J usage is TRBJ2-7, with a tentative D call TRBD1 (5 bases). Germline V gene sequence: CDR1 SGHRS, CDR2 YFSETQ. CDR3 length: 13 residues. Between the trimmed V and J ends, which lost 1 base and 3 bases, there was a span of 8 bases. The CDR3 loop reads CASSLLGDYEQYF. CDR3 bases: TGCGCCAGCAGCTTGTTAGGGGACTACGAGCAGTACTTC. The whole variable domain, filled in from reference TRBV5-1 and TRBJ2-7, reads KAGVTQTPRYLIKTRGQQVTLSCSPISGHRSVSWYQQTPGQGLQFLFEYFSETQRNKGNFPGRFSGRQFSNSRSEMNVSTLELGDSALYLCASSLLGDYEQYFGPGTRLTVT.

V usage is TRBV6-5 and J usage is TRBJ1-4; D unresolved. V was clipped by 2 bases and J by 3 bases, with 7 bases between them. The CDR3 runs to 14 residues. CDR1 is MNHEY, CDR2 SVGAGI, per germline. The CDR3 is CASSYGQPNEKLFF. CDR3 nucleotides: TGTGCCAGCAGTTACGGGCAGCCTAATGAAAAACTGTTTTTT.

The chain carries TRBV5-1 and TRBJ1-1; TRBD1 aligns across 10 bases. CDR1 is SGHRS, CDR2 YFSETQ, per germline. The V and J ends lost 4 bases and 10 bases, in that order; junction bases with no gene match: 13. The CDR3 runs 15 residues. The CDR3 sequence is CASSLPGQGHFGAFF. CDR3 bases: TGCGCCAGCAGCCTCCCGGGACAGGGGCATTTTGGAGCTTTCTTT.

The CDR3 protein is CASSYNRVNSPLHF. In DNA, the CDR3 is TGTGCCAGCAGTTACAACAGGGTAAATTCACCCCTCCACTTT. J is TRBJ1-6 and V is TRBV6-6, with TRBD1 as a possible D gene (6 bases). The CDR3 length is 14 residues. Trimming left V 2 bases short and J 7 bases short, with 9 bases between. Germline loops: CDR1 MNHNY, CDR2 SVGAGI (reference sequence).

V and J are TRBV4-2 and TRBJ1-2, with 9 bases fitting TRBD1. This CDR3 contains 14 residues. CDR1 and CDR2 (germline): LGHNA, YNFKEQ. V shed 3 bases, J shed 5 bases, and the junction held 4 bases outside the gene matches. The CDR3 DNA is TGTGCCAGCAGCCAGATGGACAGGGGATATGGCTACACCTTC. It yields the protein CASSQMDRGYGYTF.

The chain joins TRBV7-3 to TRBJ2-3, with D uncertain. The CDR3 runs to 15 residues. Germline CDR1 reads SGHTA; CDR2 reads FQGTGA. The V end was cut by 0 bases, the J end by 5 bases, with 12 bases between. The CDR3 DNA follows: TGTGCCAGCAGCTTAACCCCGGATCCTGGAGATACGCAGTATTTT. It codes for CASSLTPDPGDTQYF.

The rearrangement uses TRBV6-5 and TRBJ2-5; D is undetermined. Trimming shortened V by 5 bases and J by 3 bases, and 7 bases separated the two germline ends. The CDR3 spans 12 residues. Looked up from germline, CDR1 is MNHEY and CDR2 is SVGAGI. As DNA, the CDR3 is TGTGCCAGCAGTATACAAAAAGAGACCCAGTACTTC. Encoded protein: CASSIQKETQYF.

V gene TRBV29-1 combines with J gene TRBJ2-1; 10 bases map to TRBD2. The CDR3 has 17 amino acids. The V gene end was trimmed by 5 bases and the J gene end by 3 bases; junction bases not matched to a gene: 13. CDR1 is SQVTM, CDR2 ANQGSEA, per germline. DNA for the CDR3: TGCAGCGTTTCATCATCGACGGCTAGCGGGAGCTACAATGAGCAGTTCTTC. Protein sequence: CSVSSSTASGSYNEQFF.

This clone was detected only a few times. The rearrangement joins TRBV5-1 to TRBJ2-5, with 10 positions matching TRBD2. V shed 0 bases, J shed 3 bases, and the junction held 5 bases outside the gene matches. The germline CDR1 and CDR2 sequences are SGHRS and YFSETQ. The CDR3 sequence is 16 residues long. CDR3 sequence: CASSLGLAGLKETQYF. CDR3 sequence (DNA): TGCGCCAGCAGCTTGGGACTAGCGGGTTTAAAAGAGACCCAGTACTTC.